These T cell receptor beta chains were read from a single sample in a study of identical twins. MiXCR was run by TCRdb on the 5' RACE reads, yielding one entry per CDR3 protein. The sample carries about 550,000 distinct CDR3 sequences, around 24% recorded once. The sample was also reused in another study, on yellow fever vaccine responses in identical twins.

Sequences were obtained from CD4+ T cells sorted from blood. These receptors were taken from a woman between 18 and 29 years old in good health. Each CDR3 is given with its conserved first and last residue. A D gene is named only where the DNA matches it firmly. Clone sizes are given selectively: once, few, many, or a class where the clone is expanded.

j_call clone_size v_call d_call cdr3_nt cdr3_aa
TRBJ2-1 . TRBV12-3/TRBV12-4 TRBD2 TGTGCCAGCACCCCACTCCGACTAGCGGGAGCTTCTTACAATGAGCAGTTCTTC CASTPLRLAGASYNEQFF
TRBJ1-6 . TRBV6-1 . TGTGCCAGCAGTGGGTTGACGGGTTGGAATTCACCCCTCCACTTT CASSGLTGWNSPLHF
TRBJ2-3 few TRBV5-5 . TGTGCCAGCAGCCTCTTCCGGGCGACAGATACGCAGTATTTT CASSLFRATDTQYF
TRBJ2-5 . TRBV12-3/TRBV12-4 . TGTGCCAGCAGTTTAAGAGGGGGATACCAAGAGACCCAGTACTTC CASSLRGGYQETQYF
TRBJ2-5 few TRBV5-1 . TGCGCCAGCAGCACCACAGTGAAAGAGACCCAGTACTTC CASSTTVKETQYF
TRBJ2-7 once TRBV15 . TGTGCCACCAGCAGAGATGACAAGCAGTACTTC CATSRDDKQYF
TRBJ2-1 . TRBV20-1 TRBD1 TGCAGTGCTAGACCTTTCGGACAGGGGGTATTCCACAATGAGCAGTTCTTC CSARPFGQGVFHNEQFF
TRBJ1-2 few TRBV4-1 . TGCGCCAGCAGCCCCGGCGGGGGGTTTGGGAATGGCTACACCTTC CASSPGGGFGNGYTF
TRBJ2-5 few TRBV7-2 . TGTGCCAGCAGCTTAGGTCTTGGATGGGAGACCCAGTACTTC CASSLGLGWETQYF
TRBJ2-2 . TRBV5-1 . TGCGCCAGCAGCTTGGATGGTGGCACCGGGGAGCTGTTTTTT CASSLDGGTGELFF
TRBJ1-4 . TRBV10-3 . TGTGCCATCAGTGACGATGCAACTAATGAAAAACTGTTTTTT CAISDDATNEKLFF
TRBJ2-5 . TRBV20-1 TRBD2 TGCAGTGCGCAAACCACAGCGGGAGGGGAGACCCAGTACTTC CSAQTTAGGETQYF
TRBJ2-3 . TRBV11-1 TRBD2 TGTGCCAGCAGCCCAAAGGGACTAGCGGGACCAAACACAGATACGCAGTATTTT CASSPKGLAGPNTDTQYF
TRBJ2-7 . TRBV6-1 TRBD2 TGTGCCAGCACTAGGGCGGGAGAGGTCTACGAGCAGTACTTC CASTRAGEVYEQYF
TRBJ1-6 . TRBV7-6 TRBD1 TGTGCCAGCAGCTCACAAACGGGACAGGTCCACTTT CASSSQTGQVHF
TRBJ2-7 . TRBV9 . TGTGCCAGCAGCGCAACCCTAACAGGGTTAGGGTACGAGCAGTACTTC CASSATLTGLGYEQYF
TRBJ1-5 . TRBV12-3/TRBV12-4 . TGTGCCAGCAGAAGTGGGACGGACAATCAGCCCCAGCATTTT CASRSGTDNQPQHF
TRBJ2-7 . TRBV20-1 . TGCAGTGCTAGTGGGTATGGCGAGCAGTACTTC CSASGYGEQYF
TRBJ1-4 few TRBV14 . TGTGCCAGCAGCCACGGGACCGACCGACTTCCAACTAATGAAAAACTGTTTTTT CASSHGTDRLPTNEKLFF
TRBJ2-2 . TRBV7-8 . TGTGCCAGCAGCTCCAGGGGGGGCAATCCCGGGGAGCTGTTTTTT CASSSRGGNPGELFF
TRBJ2-2 few TRBV7-9 TRBD2 TGTGCCAGCAGCAACCTAGCGGGAGGCACCGGGGAGCTGTTTTTT CASSNLAGGTGELFF
TRBJ2-1 . TRBV20-1 TRBD2 TGCAGTCCTCGGGGGACTAACAATGAGCAGTTCTTC CSPRGTNNEQFF
TRBJ1-5 few TRBV12-3/TRBV12-4 . TGTGCCAGCAGGCAAACTGGGGGGCCGCCCCAGCATTTT CASRQTGGPPQHF
TRBJ2-3 . TRBV7-3 TRBD2 TGTGCCAGCAGCTCCCAAGAGAGCGGGGCAGATACGCAGTATTTT CASSSQESGADTQYF
TRBJ2-7 . TRBV10-3 TRBD2 TGTGCCATCAGAACCGGGACTACGACCTACGAGCAGTACTTC CAIRTGTTTYEQYF
TRBJ2-3 few TRBV7-2 . TGTGCCAGCAGCTTAGGCTTGCGGAGAAGCACAGATACGCAGTATTTT CASSLGLRRSTDTQYF
TRBJ2-1 few TRBV7-9 TRBD1 TGTGCCAGCAGCTCACCGAGACAGGGGGTTCGTAATGAGCAGTTCTTC CASSSPRQGVRNEQFF
TRBJ2-1 . TRBV20-1 TRBD2 TGCAGTGCTACGGGGGGACCGACTAGCGGGAGTTATGAGCAGTTCTTC CSATGGPTSGSYEQFF
TRBJ2-5 few TRBV20-1 . TGCAGTGTCCGATCCAGGGGAGTCGCCCAAGAGACCCAGTACTTC CSVRSRGVAQETQYF
TRBJ2-1 . TRBV20-1 . TGCAGTGCTAGAAGTAATATTTTTAATGAGCAGTTCTTC CSARSNIFNEQFF
TRBJ2-1 few TRBV28 . TGTGCCAGCAAAGGGGCGGGTGGCCCGGGGAATGAGCAGTTCTTC CASKGAGGPGNEQFF
TRBJ1-6 few TRBV20-1 . TGCAGTGCAGCACCTGCTGGACAAGCTAATTCACCCCTCCACTTT CSAAPAGQANSPLHF
TRBJ2-4 few TRBV28 TRBD2 TGTGCCAGCAGTCGGGTTGGAGCGGGAGGCCCCCTAGCCAAAAACATTCAGTACTTC CASSRVGAGGPLAKNIQYF
TRBJ2-7 few TRBV12-3/TRBV12-4 . TGTGCCAGCAGTAACACCGGGACCTCATTCTCCTACGAGCAGTACTTC CASSNTGTSFSYEQYF
TRBJ2-1 . TRBV14 . TGTGCCAGCAGCCTAGATAGGGGGGGCGGGAATGAGCAGTTCTTC CASSLDRGGGNEQFF
TRBJ2-2 . TRBV7-9 . TGTGCCAGCAGCTTAAAGGGCTCTGTGAGCGGGGAGCTGTTTTTT CASSLKGSVSGELFF
TRBJ2-1 . TRBV7-3 . TGTGCCAGCAGCTCAGAAAGCGGTCCCTCCTACAATGAGCAGTTCTTC CASSSESGPSYNEQFF
TRBJ2-2 . TRBV11-3 TRBD2 TGTGCCAGCAGCCTGACTAGCGTAAACACCGGGGAGCTGTTTTTT CASSLTSVNTGELFF
TRBJ2-1 . TRBV5-1 . TGCGCCAGCAGCTTGGAGGGGTGGCGAGACAATGAGCAGTTCTTC CASSLEGWRDNEQFF
TRBJ2-2 few TRBV4-2 TRBD2 TGTGCCAGCAGCCAACGGACTAGCGGGGGGGCCTCGATCGGGGAGCTGTTTTTT CASSQRTSGGASIGELFF
TRBJ2-1 . TRBV20-1 . TGCAGTGCTCGGAGCTCCCTTAGCGGTTCCTACAATGAGCAGTTCTTC CSARSSLSGSYNEQFF
TRBJ2-3 . TRBV9 TRBD2 TGTGCCAGCAGCGTTGCGGGAGACAGCACAGATACGCAGTATTTT CASSVAGDSTDTQYF
TRBJ2-3 once TRBV25-1 . TGTGCCAGCAGTGAATTTCGCGCTAGCACAGATACGCAGTATTTT CASSEFRASTDTQYF
TRBJ2-7 few TRBV28 . TGTGCCAGCAGTTTATTTTATCGTGACTACGAGCAGTACTTC CASSLFYRDYEQYF
TRBJ1-1 . TRBV4-1 . TGCGCCACCAAAAAGGATATGAACACTGAAGCTTTCTTT CATKKDMNTEAFF
TRBJ2-1 few TRBV2 TRBD2 TGTGCCAGCAGTGAAGCGGGACTAGCGTCCTCCTACAATGAGCAGTTCTTC CASSEAGLASSYNEQFF
TRBJ1-5 many TRBV5-1 . TGCGCCAGCAGCTTGGCCGGGGATAGCAATCAGCCCCAGCATTTT CASSLAGDSNQPQHF
TRBJ2-5 . TRBV20-1 . TGCAGTGCTAGTTTCCTAAACCAAGAGACCCAGCACTTC CSASFLNQETQHF
TRBJ2-3 few TRBV20-1 TRBD1 TGCAGTGCCCCGGACAGGGGGACCACAGATACGCAGTATTTT CSAPDRGTTDTQYF
TRBJ2-1 . TRBV7-9 . TGTGCCAGCAGCGTAACGGGAGCTAACTACAATGAGCAGTTCTTC CASSVTGANYNEQFF
TRBJ2-2 few TRBV5-1 . TGCGCCAGCAAACCCTACGGGGACACCGGGGAGCTGTTTTTT CASKPYGDTGELFF
TRBJ2-1 few TRBV25-1 . TGTGCCAGCAGTGAACTCTCCGGGAAGGATGAGCAGTTCTTC CASSELSGKDEQFF
TRBJ2-1 . TRBV7-9 TRBD1 TGTGCCAGCAACGACAGGGGCTCAAACAATGAGCTGTTCTTC CASNDRGSNNELFF
TRBJ2-3 . TRBV20-1 . TGCAGTGCTAGGGACAGGAGGGGAGGGGATACGCAGTATTTT CSARDRRGGDTQYF